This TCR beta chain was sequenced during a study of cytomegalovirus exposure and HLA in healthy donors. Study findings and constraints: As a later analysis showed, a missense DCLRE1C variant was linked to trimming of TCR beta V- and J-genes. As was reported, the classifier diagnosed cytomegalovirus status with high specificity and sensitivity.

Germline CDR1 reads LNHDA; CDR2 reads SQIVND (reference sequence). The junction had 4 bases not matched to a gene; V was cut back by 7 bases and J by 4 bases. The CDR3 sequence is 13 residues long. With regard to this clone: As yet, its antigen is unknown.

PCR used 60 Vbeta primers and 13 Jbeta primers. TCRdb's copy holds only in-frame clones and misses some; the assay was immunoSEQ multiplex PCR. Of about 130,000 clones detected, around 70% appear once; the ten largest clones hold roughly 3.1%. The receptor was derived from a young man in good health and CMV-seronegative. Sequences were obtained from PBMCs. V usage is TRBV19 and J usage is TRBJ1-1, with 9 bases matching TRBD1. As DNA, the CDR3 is TGTGCCAGTAAGGGACAGGGTCTCACTGAAGCTTTCTTT. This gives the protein CASKGQGLTEAFF.